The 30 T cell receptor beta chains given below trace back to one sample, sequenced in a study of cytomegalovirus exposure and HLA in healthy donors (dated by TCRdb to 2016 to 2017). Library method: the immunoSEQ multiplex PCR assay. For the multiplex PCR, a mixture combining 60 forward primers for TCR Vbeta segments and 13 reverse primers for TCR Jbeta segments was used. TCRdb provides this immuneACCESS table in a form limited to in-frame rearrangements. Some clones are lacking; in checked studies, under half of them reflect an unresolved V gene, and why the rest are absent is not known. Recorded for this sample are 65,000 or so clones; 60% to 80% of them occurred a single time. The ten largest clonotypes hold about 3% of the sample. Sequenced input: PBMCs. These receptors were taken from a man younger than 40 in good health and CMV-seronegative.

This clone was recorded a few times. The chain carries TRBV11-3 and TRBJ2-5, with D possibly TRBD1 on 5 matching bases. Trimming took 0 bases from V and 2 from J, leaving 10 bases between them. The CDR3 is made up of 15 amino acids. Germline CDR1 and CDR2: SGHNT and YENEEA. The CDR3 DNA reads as TGTGCCAGCAGCTTAGAGGGGCGTGGGCAAGAGACCCAGTACTTC. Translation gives CASSLEGRGQETQYF.

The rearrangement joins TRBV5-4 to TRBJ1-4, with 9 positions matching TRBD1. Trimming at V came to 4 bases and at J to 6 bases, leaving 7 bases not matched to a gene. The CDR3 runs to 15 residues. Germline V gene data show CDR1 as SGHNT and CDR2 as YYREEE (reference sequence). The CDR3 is CASSGQDRGYEKLFF. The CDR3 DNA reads TGTGCCAGCAGCGGCCAGGACAGGGGTTATGAAAAACTGTTTTTT.

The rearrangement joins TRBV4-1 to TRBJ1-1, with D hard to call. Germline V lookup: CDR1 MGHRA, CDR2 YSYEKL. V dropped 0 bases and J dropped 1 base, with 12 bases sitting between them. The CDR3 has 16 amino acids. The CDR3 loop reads CASSQDMGPPNTEAFF. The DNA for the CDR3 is TGCGCCAGCAGCCAAGATATGGGCCCGCCGAACACTGAAGCTTTCTTT.

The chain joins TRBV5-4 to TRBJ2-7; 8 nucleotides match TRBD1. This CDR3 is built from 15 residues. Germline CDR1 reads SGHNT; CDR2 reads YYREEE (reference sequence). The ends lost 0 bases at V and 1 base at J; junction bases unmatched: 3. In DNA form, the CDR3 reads TGTGCCAGCAGCTTGGGGCGACAGGGGTCCTACGAGCAGTACTTC. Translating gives CASSLGRQGSYEQYF.

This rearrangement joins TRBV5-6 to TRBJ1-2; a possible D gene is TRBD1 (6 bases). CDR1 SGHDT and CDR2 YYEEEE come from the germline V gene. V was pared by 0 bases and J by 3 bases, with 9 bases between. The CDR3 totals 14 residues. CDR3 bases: TGTGCCAGCAGCTTGGTCAGGGGCGACTATGGCTACACCTTC. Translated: CASSLVRGDYGYTF. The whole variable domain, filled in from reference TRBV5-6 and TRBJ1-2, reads DAGVTQSPTHLIKTRGQQVTLRCSPKSGHDTVSWYQQALGQGPQFIFQYYEEEERQRGNFPDRFSGHQFPNYSSELNVNALLLGDSALYLCASSLVRGDYGYTFGSGTRLTVV.

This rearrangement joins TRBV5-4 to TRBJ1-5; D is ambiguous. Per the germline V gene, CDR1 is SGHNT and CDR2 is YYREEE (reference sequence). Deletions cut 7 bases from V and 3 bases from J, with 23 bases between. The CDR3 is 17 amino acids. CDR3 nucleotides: TGTGCCAGCCTGCTGGGATGGAGGGCGTGCCTCAATCAGCCCCAGCATTTT. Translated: CASLLGWRACLNQPQHF.

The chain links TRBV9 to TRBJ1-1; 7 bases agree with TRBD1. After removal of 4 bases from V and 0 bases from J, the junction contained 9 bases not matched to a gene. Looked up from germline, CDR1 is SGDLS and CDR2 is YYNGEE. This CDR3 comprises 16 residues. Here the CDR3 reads CASSTGQDGMNTEAFF. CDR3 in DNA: TGTGCCAGCAGCACCGGACAGGATGGAATGAACACTGAAGCTTTCTTT.

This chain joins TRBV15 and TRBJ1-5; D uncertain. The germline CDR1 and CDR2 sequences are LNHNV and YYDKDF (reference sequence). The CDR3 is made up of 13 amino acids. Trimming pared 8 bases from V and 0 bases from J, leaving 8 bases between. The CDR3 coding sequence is TGTGCCACCTCGGAGTATAGCAATCAGCCCCAGCATTTT. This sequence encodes CATSEYSNQPQHF.

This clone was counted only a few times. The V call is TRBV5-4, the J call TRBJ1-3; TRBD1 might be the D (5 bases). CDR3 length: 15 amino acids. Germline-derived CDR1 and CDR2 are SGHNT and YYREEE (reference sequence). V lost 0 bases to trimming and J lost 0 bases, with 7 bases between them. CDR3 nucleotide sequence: TGTGCCAGCAGCTTGGACAGGAACTCTGGAAACACCATATATTTT. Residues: CASSLDRNSGNTIYF.

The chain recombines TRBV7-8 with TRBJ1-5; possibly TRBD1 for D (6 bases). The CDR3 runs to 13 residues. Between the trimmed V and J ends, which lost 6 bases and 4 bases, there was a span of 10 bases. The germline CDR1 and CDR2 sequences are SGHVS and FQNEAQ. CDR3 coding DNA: TGTGCCAGCAGTCTTCAGGGGAATCAGCCCCAGCATTTT. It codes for CASSLQGNQPQHF.

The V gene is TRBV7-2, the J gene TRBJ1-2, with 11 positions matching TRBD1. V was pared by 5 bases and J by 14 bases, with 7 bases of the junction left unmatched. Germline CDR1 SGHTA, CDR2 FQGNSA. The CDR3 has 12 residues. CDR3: CASSLGQGAGTF. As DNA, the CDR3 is TGTGCCAGCAGCCTTGGACAGGGGGCAGGGACCTTC.

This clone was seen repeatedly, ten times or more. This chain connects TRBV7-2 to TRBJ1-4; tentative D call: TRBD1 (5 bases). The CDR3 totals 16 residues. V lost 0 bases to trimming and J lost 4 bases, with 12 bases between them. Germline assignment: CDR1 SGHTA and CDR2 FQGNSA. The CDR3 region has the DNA TGTGCCAGCAGCTTAGCGCCGGGGGGATTTAATGAAAAACTGTTTTTT. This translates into CASSLAPGGFNEKLFF.

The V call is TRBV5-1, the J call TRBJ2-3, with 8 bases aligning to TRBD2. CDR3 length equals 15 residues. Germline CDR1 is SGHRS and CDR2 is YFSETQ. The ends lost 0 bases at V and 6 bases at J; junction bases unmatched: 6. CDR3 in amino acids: CASSLGRGGPDTQYF. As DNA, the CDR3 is TGCGCCAGCAGCTTGGGTCGGGGGGGCCCCGATACGCAGTATTTT.

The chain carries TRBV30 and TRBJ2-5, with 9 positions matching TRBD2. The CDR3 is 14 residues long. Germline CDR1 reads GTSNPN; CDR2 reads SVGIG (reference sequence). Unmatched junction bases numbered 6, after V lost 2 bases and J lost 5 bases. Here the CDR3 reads CAWSRRGGFETQYF. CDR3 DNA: TGTGCCTGGAGTCGGCGGGGGGGCTTTGAGACCCAGTACTTC.

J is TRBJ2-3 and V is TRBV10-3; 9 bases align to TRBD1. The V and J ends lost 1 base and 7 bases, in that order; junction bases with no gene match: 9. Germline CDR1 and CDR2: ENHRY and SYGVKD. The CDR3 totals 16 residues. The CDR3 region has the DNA TGTGCCATCAGTGAGTTTGGACAGGGGTTCCTGAATACGCAGTATTTT. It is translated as CAISEFGQGFLNTQYF.

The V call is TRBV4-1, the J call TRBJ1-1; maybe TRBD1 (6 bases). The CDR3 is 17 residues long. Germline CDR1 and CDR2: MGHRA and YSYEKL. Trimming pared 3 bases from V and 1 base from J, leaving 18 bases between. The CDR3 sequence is CASSHGQQSNKNTEAFF. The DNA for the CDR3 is TGCGCCAGCAGCCACGGACAGCAGTCGAATAAGAACACTGAAGCTTTCTTT.

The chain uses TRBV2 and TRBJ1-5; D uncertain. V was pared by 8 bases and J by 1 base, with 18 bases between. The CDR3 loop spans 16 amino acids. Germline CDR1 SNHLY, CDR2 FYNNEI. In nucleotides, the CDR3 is TGTGCCAGCTTAAGGTGGTATCCGGGGAGCAATCAGCCCCAGCATTTT. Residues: CASLRWYPGSNQPQHF.

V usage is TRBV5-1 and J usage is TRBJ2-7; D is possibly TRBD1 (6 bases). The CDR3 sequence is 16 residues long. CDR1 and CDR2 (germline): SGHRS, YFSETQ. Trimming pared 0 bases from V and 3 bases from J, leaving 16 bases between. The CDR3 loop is CASSLGKQGRFYEQYF. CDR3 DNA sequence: TGCGCCAGCAGCTTGGGGAAACAGGGCCGGTTCTACGAGCAGTACTTC.

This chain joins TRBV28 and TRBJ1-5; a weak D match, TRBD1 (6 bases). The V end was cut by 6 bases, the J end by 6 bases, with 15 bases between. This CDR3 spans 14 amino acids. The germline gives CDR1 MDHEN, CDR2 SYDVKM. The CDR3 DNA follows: TGTGCCAGCAGGGGCAGGGGAGAGGTTCAGCCCCAGCATTTT. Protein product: CASRGRGEVQPQHF.

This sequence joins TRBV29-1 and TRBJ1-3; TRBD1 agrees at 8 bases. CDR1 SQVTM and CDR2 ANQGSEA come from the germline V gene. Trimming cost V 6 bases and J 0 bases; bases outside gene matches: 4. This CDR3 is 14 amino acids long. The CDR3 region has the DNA TGCAGCGTCGGGGACAGGAGCTCTGGAAACACCATATATTTT. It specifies CSVGDRSSGNTIYF.

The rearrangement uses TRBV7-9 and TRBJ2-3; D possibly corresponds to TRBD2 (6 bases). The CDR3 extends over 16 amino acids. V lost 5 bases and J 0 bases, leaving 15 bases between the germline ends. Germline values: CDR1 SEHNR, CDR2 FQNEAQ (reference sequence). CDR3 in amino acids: CASSPSLAESTDTQYF. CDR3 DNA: TGTGCCAGCAGCCCGTCTTTAGCGGAAAGCACAGATACGCAGTATTTT.

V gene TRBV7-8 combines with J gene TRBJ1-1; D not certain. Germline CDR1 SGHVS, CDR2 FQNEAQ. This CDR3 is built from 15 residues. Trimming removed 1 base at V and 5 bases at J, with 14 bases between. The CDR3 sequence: CASSLEPGESTEAFF. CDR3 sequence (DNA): TGTGCCAGCAGCTTAGAGCCAGGCGAATCAACTGAAGCTTTCTTT.

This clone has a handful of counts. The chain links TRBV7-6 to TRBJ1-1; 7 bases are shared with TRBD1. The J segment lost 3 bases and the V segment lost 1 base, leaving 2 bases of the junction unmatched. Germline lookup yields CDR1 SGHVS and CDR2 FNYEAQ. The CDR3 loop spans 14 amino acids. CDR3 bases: TGTGCCAGCAGCTTAGTGCAGGGGGACACTGAAGCTTTCTTT. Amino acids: CASSLVQGDTEAFF.

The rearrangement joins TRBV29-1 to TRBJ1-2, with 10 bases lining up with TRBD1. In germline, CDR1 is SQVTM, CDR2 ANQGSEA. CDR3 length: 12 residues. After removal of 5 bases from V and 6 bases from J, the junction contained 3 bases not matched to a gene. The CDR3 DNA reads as TGCAGCGTTCGACAGGGGGCGCATGGCTACACCTTC. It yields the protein CSVRQGAHGYTF.

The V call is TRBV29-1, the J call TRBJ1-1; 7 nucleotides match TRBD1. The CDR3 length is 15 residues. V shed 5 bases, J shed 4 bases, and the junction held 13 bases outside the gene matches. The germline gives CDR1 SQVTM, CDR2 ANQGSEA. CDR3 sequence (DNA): TGCAGCGTTAAAGTATCAGGGGGGCGGGGCACTGAAGCTTTCTTT. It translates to CSVKVSGGRGTEAFF.

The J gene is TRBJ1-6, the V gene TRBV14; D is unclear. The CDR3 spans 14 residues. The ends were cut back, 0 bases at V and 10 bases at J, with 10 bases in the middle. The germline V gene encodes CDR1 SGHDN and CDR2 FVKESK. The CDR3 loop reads CASSQDEEVSPLHF. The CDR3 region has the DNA TGTGCCAGCAGCCAAGATGAAGAGGTATCACCCCTCCACTTT.

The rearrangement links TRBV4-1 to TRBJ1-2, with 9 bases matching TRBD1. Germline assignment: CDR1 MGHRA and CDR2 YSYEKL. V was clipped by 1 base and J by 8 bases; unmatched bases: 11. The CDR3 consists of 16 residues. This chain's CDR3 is CASSQGPGQGLYGYTF. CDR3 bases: TGCGCCAGCAGCCAAGGCCCGGGACAGGGCTTGTACGGCTACACCTTC.

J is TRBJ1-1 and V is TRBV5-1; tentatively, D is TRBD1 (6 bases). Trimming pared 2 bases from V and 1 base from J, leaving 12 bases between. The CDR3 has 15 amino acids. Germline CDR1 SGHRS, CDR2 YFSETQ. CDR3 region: CASSFGGRGNTEAFF. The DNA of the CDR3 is TGCGCCAGCAGCTTTGGCGGCAGGGGGAACACTGAAGCTTTCTTT. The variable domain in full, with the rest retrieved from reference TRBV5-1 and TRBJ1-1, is KAGVTQTPRYLIKTRGQQVTLSCSPISGHRSVSWYQQTPGQGLQFLFEYFSETQRNKGNFPGRFSGRQFSNSRSEMNVSTLELGDSALYLCASSFGGRGNTEAFFGQGTRLTVV.

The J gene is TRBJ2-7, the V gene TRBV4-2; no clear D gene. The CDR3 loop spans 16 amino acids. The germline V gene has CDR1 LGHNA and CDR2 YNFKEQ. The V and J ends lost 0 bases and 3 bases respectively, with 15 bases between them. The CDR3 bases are TGTGCCAGCAGCCAAGATCTGTCGGGTACCTACTACGAGCAGTACTTC. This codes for CASSQDLSGTYYEQYF.

This CDR3 is CASSEAGISYGYTF. Written as DNA, the CDR3 is TGTGCCAGCAGTGAAGCCGGGATCTCATATGGCTACACCTTC. The chain combines TRBV6-1 with TRBJ1-2; D remains unclear. The CDR3 covers 14 residues. Germline assignment: CDR1 MNHNS and CDR2 SASEGT. Trimming left V 0 bases short and J 5 bases short, with 10 bases between.